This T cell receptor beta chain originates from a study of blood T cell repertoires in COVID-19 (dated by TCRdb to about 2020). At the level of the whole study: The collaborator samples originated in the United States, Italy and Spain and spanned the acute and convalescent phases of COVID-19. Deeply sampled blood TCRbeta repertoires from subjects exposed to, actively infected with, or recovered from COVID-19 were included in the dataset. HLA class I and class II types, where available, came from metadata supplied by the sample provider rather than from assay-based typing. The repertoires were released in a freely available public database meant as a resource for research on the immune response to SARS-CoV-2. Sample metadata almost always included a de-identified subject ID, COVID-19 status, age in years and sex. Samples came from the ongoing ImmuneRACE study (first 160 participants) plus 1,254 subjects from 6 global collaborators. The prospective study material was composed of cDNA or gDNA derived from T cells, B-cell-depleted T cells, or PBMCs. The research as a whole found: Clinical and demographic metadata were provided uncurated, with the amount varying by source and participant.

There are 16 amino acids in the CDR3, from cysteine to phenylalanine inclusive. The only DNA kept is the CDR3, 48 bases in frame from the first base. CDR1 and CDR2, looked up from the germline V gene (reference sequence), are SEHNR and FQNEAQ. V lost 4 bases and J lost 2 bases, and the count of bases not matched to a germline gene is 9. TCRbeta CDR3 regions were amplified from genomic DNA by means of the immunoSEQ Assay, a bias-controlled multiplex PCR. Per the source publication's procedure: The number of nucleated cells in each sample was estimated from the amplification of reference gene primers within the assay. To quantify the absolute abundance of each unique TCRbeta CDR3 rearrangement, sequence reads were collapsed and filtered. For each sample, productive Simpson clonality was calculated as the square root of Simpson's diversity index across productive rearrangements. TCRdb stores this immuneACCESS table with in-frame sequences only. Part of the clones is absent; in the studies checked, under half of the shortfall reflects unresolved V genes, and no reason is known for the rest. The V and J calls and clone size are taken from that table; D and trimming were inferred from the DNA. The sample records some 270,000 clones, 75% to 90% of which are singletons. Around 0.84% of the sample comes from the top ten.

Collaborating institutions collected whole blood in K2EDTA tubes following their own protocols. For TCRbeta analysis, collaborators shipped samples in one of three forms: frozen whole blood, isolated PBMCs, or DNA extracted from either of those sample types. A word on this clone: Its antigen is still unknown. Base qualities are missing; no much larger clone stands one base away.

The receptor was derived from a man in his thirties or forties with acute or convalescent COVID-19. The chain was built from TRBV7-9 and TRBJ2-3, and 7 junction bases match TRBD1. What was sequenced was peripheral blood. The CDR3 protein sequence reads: CASSSTGTAYTDTQYF. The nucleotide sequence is TGTGCCAGCAGCTCAACCGGGACAGCTTACACAGATACGCAGTATTTT.